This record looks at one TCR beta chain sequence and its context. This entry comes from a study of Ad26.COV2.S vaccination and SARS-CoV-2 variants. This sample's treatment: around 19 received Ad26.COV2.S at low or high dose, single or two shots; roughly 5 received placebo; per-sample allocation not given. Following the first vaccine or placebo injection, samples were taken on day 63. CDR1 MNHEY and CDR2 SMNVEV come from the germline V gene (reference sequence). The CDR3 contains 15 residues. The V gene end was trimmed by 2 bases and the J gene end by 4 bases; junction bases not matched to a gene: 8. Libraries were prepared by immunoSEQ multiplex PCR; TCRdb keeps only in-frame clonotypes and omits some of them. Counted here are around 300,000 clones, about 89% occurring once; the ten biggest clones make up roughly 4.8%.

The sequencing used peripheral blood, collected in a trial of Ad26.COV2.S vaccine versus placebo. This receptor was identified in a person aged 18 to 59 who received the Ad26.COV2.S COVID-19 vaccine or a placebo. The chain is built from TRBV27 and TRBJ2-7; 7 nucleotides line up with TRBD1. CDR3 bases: TGTGCCAGCAGTTTAGGGGCAGGGGGATTATACGAGCAGTACTTC. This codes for CASSLGAGGLYEQYF.